This passage covers 14 T cell receptor beta chains from one sample sequenced in a study of blood T cells in healthy people across ages. Together with a sample-barcoded 5' primer, a J-beta primer mix was included in a second PCR lasting about 6 to 12 cycles. TCRdb re-called the 5' RACE reads with MiXCR, one entry per CDR3 protein. In the table there are 1.5 million to 2 million distinct CDR3 sequences, around half of which are singletons. Sequenced sample: blood. Receptors were obtained from a woman in her thirties or forties in good health.

The chain joins TRBV28 to TRBJ2-3; 8 bases align to TRBD2. Unmatched junction bases numbered 14, after V lost 5 bases and J lost 1 base. Germline loops: CDR1 MDHEN, CDR2 SYDVKM. CDR3 length equals 18 residues. The CDR3 spells CASSSGGSSGWGTDTQYF. DNA for the CDR3: TGTGCCAGCAGTAGCGGCGGGTCTAGCGGGTGGGGCACAGATACGCAGTATTTT.

The chain has TRBV3-1 and TRBJ1-1, with D possibly TRBD1 on 5 matching bases. The CDR3 loop spans 15 amino acids. Germline V CDR1 and CDR2: LGHDT, YNNKEL (reference sequence). V was shortened by 5 bases and J by 1 base, with 14 bases between the two germline ends. CDR3 amino acids: CASSKLPTGNTEAFF. CDR3 DNA: TGTGCCAGCAGCAAACTTCCAACAGGGAACACTGAAGCTTTCTTT.

The chain carries TRBV6-7 and TRBJ2-3; 9 bases align to TRBD1. TRBV6-7 is sorted into the ORF group, with uncertain function. Trimming removed 3 bases from V and 5 bases from J; junction bases left unmatched: 12. The CDR3 sequence is 17 residues long. CDR3 loop: CASSYSVHRGRRDTQYF. The CDR3 bases are TGTGCCAGCAGTTATTCAGTCCACAGGGGGCGAAGAGATACGCAGTATTTT.

The V and J genes are TRBV6-5 and TRBJ2-2, with D possibly TRBD2 on 6 matching bases. Deletions cut 6 bases from V and 6 bases from J, with 17 bases between. This CDR3 region has 15 residues. CDR1 is MNHEY, CDR2 SVGAGI, per germline. CDR3 bases: TGTGCCAGCAGCCTTAGGAGGGAATTGGCCGGGGAGCTGTTTTTT. This encodes CASSLRRELAGELFF.

This clonotype was counted only a few times. The chain combines TRBV7-9 with TRBJ2-7; D gene ambiguous. The germline V gene has CDR1 SEHNR and CDR2 FQNEAQ (reference sequence). The CDR3 spans 14 residues. V lost 5 bases to trimming and J lost 0 bases, with 11 bases between them. The CDR3 coding sequence is TGTGCCAGCAGCGGGTCGGCGAGCTCCTACGAGCAGTACTTC. Amino acid sequence: CASSGSASSYEQYF.

The table lists this clonotype with a few counts. This rearrangement joins TRBV4-3 to TRBJ2-7, with a possible D match to TRBD1 (6 bases). V lost 4 bases and J lost 4, with 14 bases in between. The CDR3 runs to 14 residues. Germline V gene sequence: CDR1 LGHNA, CDR2 YSLEER. The CDR3 bases are TGCGCCAGCAGCCCTGCCGGGACACCTTACGAGCAGTACTTC. It is translated as CASSPAGTPYEQYF.

This clonotype showed up just a few times. The chain has TRBV20-1 and TRBJ2-1, with 13 positions matching TRBD2. J was trimmed by 3 bases and V by 5 bases; bases with no gene match: 4. Germline CDR1 reads DFQATT; CDR2 reads SNEGSKA (reference sequence). The CDR3 has 15 residues. The CDR3 DNA follows: TGCAGTGCTCCGGGACTAGCGGGGATCTACAATGAGCAGTTCTTC. Protein: CSAPGLAGIYNEQFF.

The rearrangement links TRBV3-1 to TRBJ2-1; 7 bases agree with TRBD1. The germline CDR1 and CDR2 sequences are LGHDT and YNNKEL (reference sequence). After removal of 6 bases from V and 6 bases from J, the junction contained 8 bases not matched to a gene. The CDR3 length is 14 residues. In nucleotides, the CDR3 is TGTGCCAGCAGTCCTCCGGGACAGACCAATGAGCAGTTCTTC. Protein: CASSPPGQTNEQFF.

Comments on this clonotype: A much larger clone differs by one base, so this may be a read error. The chain uses TRBV7-9 and TRBJ2-5; D might be TRBD2 (7 bases). CDR1 SEHNR and CDR2 FQNEAQ come from the germline V gene (reference sequence). The CDR3 spans 13 residues. The CDR3 protein is CTSSRGAEETQYF. CDR3 in DNA: TGTACCAGCAGTCGGGGGGCCGAAGAGACCCAGTACTTC.

V usage is TRBV12-3 or TRBV12-4 and J usage is TRBJ1-2; 8 bases map to TRBD1. CDR3 size: 18 residues. V dropped 5 bases and J dropped 7; count of bases not matched to a gene: 21. CDR3 amino acids: CASSQGGQAGIGSSGYTF. The CDR3 DNA reads TGTGCCAGCAGTCAGGGGGGACAGGCTGGGATCGGGAGTAGTGGCTACACCTTC.

The chain carries TRBV27 and TRBJ2-1, with 10 bases fitting TRBD2. The DNA end is a closer match to TRBJ2-7, so the J assignment may be wrong. CDR1 is MNHEY and CDR2 is SMNVEV in the germline V gene (reference sequence). The CDR3 consists of 19 residues. CDR3 sequence: CASSYQPGTSVLKLYEQYF. The DNA of the CDR3 is TGTGCCAGCAGTTATCAGCCAGGGACTAGCGTTTTGAAACTTTACGAGCAGTACTTC.

The rearrangement links TRBV28 to TRBJ2-3, with D perhaps matching TRBD2 (6 bases). From germline, CDR1 is MDHEN and CDR2 SYDVKM. The V and J ends lost 11 bases and 4 bases respectively, with 13 bases between them. The CDR3 runs 12 residues. The CDR3 nucleotides are TGTGCCGGCGGGAATTGGGCAGATACGCAGTATTTT. As protein: CAGGNWADTQYF.

The chain has TRBV6-5 and TRBJ1-1, with a possible D match to TRBD1 (5 bases). V was cut by 0 bases and J by 9 bases, with 8 bases left in between. The CDR3 is 12 residues long. CDR1 MNHEY and CDR2 SVGAGI come from the germline V gene. DNA for the CDR3: TGTGCCAGCAGTTACTCTAGGGGACAAGCTTTCTTT. Protein: CASSYSRGQAFF.

V usage is TRBV12-3 or TRBV12-4 and J usage is TRBJ2-7, with 11 bases that match TRBD2. V lost 5 bases to trimming and J lost 7 bases; unmatched junction nucleotides: 10. This CDR3 comprises 15 residues. The CDR3 DNA follows: TGTGCCAGCAGTCACTCTAGCGGGGGGTCCAATGAGCAGTACTTC. This translates into CASSHSSGGSNEQYF.